This T cell receptor beta chain was found in a study of T cell changes during pregnancy in multiple sclerosis. This CDR3 is built from 15 residues. Germline V gene data show CDR1 as LGHNA and CDR2 as YSLEER. Trimming stripped 0 bases from V and 2 bases from J, with 8 bases between. Measured with immunoSEQ multiplex PCR; TCRdb has only the in-frame clones, and not every one. The top ten hold 5% to 6% of the sample, which has roughly 30,000 clones, about 92% seen once. This material consisted of CD8+ T cells from peripheral blood mononuclear cells, taken in the first trimester of pregnancy. J is TRBJ1-3 and V is TRBV4-3, with D possibly TRBD1 on 6 matching bases. The sequence came from a female donor with multiple sclerosis, enrolled in a pregnancy study. CDR3 coding DNA: TGCGCCAGCAGCCAAGACCAGGGGACTGGAAACACCATATATTTT. Encoded protein: CASSQDQGTGNTIYF.